A selection of T cell receptor beta chains follows, all from one sample in a study of blood T cell repertoires in COVID-19. Sequenced by immunoSEQ multiplex PCR; TCRdb stores in-frame clones only, minus some. The sample comprises hundreds of thousands of clones, approximately 86% of which are singletons, and around 1.3% rests with the top ten. Specimen: peripheral blood. Source of these receptors: a woman aged 25 to 39 with COVID-19, enrolled during active disease. CDR3s include the opening cysteine and the closing phenylalanine or tryptophan. The D gene is left open where the match is weak. A clone size is listed for some rows: how often the clone was seen (once, few, many), or a class if it is expanded.

d_call clone_size j_call v_call cdr3_nt cdr3_aa
TRBD1 . TRBJ2-3 TRBV5-5 TGTGCCAGCAGCTTACGGACAGGGCCTAGCACAGATACGCAGTATTTT CASSLRTGPSTDTQYF
. few TRBJ2-7 TRBV10-1 TGCGCCAGCAGGCCCCGAAGCGAGGGAACCGAGCAGTACTTC CASRPRSEGTEQYF
. . TRBJ1-2 TRBV5-1 TGCGCCAGCAGCTTGGCCTCGGACAGTCGCAGGGTCGGCTACACCTTC CASSLASDSRRVGYTF
TRBD1 . TRBJ2-7 TRBV11-2 TGTGCCAGCAGCCAAGGTGGGACAGGTCTCTACCCGTACTTC CASSQGGTGLYPYF
TRBD1 . TRBJ1-1 TRBV5-4 TGTGCCAGCAGCCTGGACAGGGATCGGGCCACTGAAGCTTTCTTT CASSLDRDRATEAFF
TRBD1 . TRBJ2-7 TRBV15 TGTGCCACCAGCAGAGCCCTATGGACAGGGGGCACGTCCTACGAGCAGTACTTC CATSRALWTGGTSYEQYF
TRBD1 . TRBJ1-2 TRBV30 TGTGCCTGGGGACAGGGGGCCGGTGGCTACACCTTC CAWGQGAGGYTF
. . TRBJ2-7 TRBV28 TGTGCCAGCAGTTTTCGCCCTAGCGACGAGCAGTACTTC CASSFRPSDEQYF
. . TRBJ2-1 TRBV5-1 TGCGCCAGCAGCTTGAGAGCGGGTCAGGGTAATGAGCAGTTCTTC CASSLRAGQGNEQFF
. . TRBJ2-4 TRBV19 TGTGCCAGTACTCAGACAGGCTTACTAGCCAAAAACATTCAGTACTTC CASTQTGLLAKNIQYF
TRBD1 few TRBJ1-5 TRBV3-1/TRBV3-2 TGTGCCAGCAGCGATCAGACAGGGTGGCACCAGCCCCAGCATTTT CASSDQTGWHQPQHF
. once TRBJ2-1 TRBV9 TGTGCCAGCAGCTCTAACGGGTATGAGCAGTTCTTC CASSSNGYEQFF
TRBD1 . TRBJ1-5 TRBV7-9 TGTGCCAGCAGCGAGACAGGGGGACAGCCCCAGCATTTT CASSETGGQPQHF
TRBD1 . TRBJ1-2 TRBV28 TGTGCCAGCAGTTTATTAGGACAGGGGATGTATGGCTACACCTTC CASSLLGQGMYGYTF